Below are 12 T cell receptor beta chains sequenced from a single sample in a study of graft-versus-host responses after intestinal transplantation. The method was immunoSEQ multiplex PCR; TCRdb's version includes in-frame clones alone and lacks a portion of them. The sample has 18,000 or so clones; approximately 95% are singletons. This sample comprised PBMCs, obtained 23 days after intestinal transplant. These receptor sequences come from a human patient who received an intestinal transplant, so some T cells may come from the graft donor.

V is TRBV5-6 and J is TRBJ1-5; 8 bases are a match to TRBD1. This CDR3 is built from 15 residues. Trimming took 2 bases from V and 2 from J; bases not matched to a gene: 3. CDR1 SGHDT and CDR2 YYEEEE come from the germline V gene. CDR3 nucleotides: TGTGCCAGCAGCTTAATGGACAGGGGCAATCAGCCCCAGCATTTT. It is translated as CASSLMDRGNQPQHF.

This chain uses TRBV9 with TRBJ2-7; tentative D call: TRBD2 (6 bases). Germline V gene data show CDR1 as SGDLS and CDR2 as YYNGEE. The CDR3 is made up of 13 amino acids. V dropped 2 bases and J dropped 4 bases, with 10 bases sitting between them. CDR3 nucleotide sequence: TGTGCCAGCAGCGTTAGCGGCGAATACGAGCAGTACTTC. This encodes CASSVSGEYEQYF.

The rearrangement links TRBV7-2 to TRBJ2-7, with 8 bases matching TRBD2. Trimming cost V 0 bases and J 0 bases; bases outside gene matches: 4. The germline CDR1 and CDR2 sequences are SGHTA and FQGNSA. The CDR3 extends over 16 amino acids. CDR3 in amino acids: CASSLAKRGPSYEQYF. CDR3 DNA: TGTGCCAGCAGCTTAGCGAAGCGGGGGCCCTCCTACGAGCAGTACTTC.

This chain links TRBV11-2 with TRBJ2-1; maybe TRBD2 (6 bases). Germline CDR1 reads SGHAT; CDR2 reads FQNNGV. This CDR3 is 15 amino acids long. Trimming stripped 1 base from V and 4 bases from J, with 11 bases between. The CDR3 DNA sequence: TGTGCCAGCAGCTTAGGAGACCTAGCGTACAATGAGCAGTTCTTC. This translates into CASSLGDLAYNEQFF.

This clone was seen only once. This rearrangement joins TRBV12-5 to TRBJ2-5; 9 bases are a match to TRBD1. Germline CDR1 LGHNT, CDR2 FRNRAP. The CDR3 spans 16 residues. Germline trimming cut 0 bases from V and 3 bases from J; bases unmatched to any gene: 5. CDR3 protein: CASGLVKRTGEETQYF. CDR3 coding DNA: TGTGCTAGTGGTTTGGTAAAGAGGACAGGGGAAGAGACCCAGTACTTC.

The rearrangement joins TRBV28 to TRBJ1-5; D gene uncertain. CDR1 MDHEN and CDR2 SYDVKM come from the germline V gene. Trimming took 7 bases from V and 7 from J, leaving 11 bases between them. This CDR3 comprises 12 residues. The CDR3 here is CASNAGHQPQHF. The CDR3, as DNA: TGTGCCAGCAATGCGGGTCACCAGCCCCAGCATTTT.

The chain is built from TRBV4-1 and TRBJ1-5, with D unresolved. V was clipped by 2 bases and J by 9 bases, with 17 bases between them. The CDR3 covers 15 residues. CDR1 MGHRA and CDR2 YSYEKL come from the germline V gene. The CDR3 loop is CASSQMDAYERPQHF. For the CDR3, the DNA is TGCGCCAGCAGCCAAATGGACGCCTATGAGAGGCCCCAGCATTTT.

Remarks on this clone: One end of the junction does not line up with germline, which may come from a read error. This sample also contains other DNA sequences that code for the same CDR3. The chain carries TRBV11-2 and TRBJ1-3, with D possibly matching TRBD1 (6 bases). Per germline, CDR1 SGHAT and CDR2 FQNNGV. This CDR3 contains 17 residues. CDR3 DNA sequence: TGTGCCAGTAGCTTAGGGGGGGTAAGCAGCTCTGGAAACACCATATATTTT. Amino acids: CASSLGGVSSSGNTIYF.

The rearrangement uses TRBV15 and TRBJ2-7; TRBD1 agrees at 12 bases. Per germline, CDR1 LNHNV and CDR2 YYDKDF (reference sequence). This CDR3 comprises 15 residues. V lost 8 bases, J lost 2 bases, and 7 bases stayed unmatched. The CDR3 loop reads CATQPGTGGAYEQYF. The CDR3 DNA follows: TGTGCCACCCAGCCCGGGACAGGGGGCGCCTACGAGCAGTACTTC. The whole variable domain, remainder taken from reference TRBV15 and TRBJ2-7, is DAMVIQNPRYQVTQFGKPVTLSCSQTLNHNVMYWYQQKSSQAPKLLFHYYDKDFNNEADTPDNFQSRRPNTSFCFLDIRSPGLGDTAMYLCATQPGTGGAYEQYFGPGTRLTVT.

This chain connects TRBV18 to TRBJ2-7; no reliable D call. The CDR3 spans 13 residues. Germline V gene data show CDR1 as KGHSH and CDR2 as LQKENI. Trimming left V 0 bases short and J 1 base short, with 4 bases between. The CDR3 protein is CASSPPESYEQYF. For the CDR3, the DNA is TGTGCCAGCTCACCACCGGAATCCTACGAGCAGTACTTC.

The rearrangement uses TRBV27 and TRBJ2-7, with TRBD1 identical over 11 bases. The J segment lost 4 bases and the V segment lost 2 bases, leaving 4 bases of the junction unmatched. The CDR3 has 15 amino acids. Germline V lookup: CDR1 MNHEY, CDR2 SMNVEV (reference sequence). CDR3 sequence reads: CASSLAGQGAYEQYF. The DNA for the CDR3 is TGTGCCAGCAGTTTAGCCGGACAGGGGGCATACGAGCAGTACTTC.

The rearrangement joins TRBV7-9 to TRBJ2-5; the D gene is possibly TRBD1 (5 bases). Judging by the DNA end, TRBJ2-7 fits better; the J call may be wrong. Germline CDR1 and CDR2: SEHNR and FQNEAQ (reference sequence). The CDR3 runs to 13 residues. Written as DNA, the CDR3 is TGTGCCAGCAGCCAAGCAGGGCCACACGAGCAGTACTTC. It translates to CASSQAGPHEQYF.